This is a list of T cell receptor beta chains from one sample in a study of beta chain features in type 1 diabetes. Method: immunoSEQ multiplex PCR; TCRdb's copy keeps in-frame clones and lacks some. The sample includes 250,000 to 300,000 clones, about 7.8% of them seen just once. The sample taken for sequencing was central memory CD4+ T cells from blood. The receptors derive from a woman under 30 in good health. Both conserved end residues are trimmed from each CDR3. D genes are given only for firm matches.

D gene,V gene,CDR3 protein
NA,TRBV7-3,ASSRGGGGTYEQY
NA,TRBV5-1,ASSLGTANTGELF
NA,TRBV11-3,ASSLRQESDTQY
NA,TRBV7-2,ASSLSPNNEQF
NA,TRBV7-8,ASSWRGGPDTQY
NA,TRBV2,ASNVGTEYNEQF
TRBD1,TRBV11-2,ASSLGQGRTGELF
TRBD1,TRBV27,ASTRDRGSTEAF
NA,TRBV4-2,ASSQATRGIGGETQY
TRBD1,TRBV6-6,ASSVGQEAEKLF
NA,TRBV2,ASSVMRDTQY
NA,TRBV5-6,ASSLAGHGYT
TRBD1,TRBV2,ASSVRTGTNQPQH
NA,TRBV5-1,ASSLGAQAAQETQY
NA,TRBV29-1,SVAVSGGTGELF
NA,TRBV27,ASSFSGPNQPQH
NA,TRBV4-1,ASSQGLPGRSSNEKLF
NA,TRBV10-3,AISAGQGTDTQY
TRBD1,TRBV5-1,ASSTWQGVTYEQY
NA,TRBV9,ASRDTQY
TRBD1,TRBV29-1,SVLHTGAPDEKLF
TRBD2,TRBV9,ASSPRGGLYNEQF
NA,TRBV18,ASSPIRGFLSGNTIY
NA,TRBV5-1,ASSSLGGDQPQH
NA,TRBV4-2,ASSQAETQY
NA,TRBV6-1,ASSERGNNSPLH
TRBD1,TRBV5-8,ASRRDRGYGYT
NA,TRBV9,ASSVDWMETQY
NA,TRBV7-8,ASSSPRGAGKSSPLH
NA,TRBV29-1,SGVVQGSRVEQY
TRBD1,TRBV7-9,ASSSAGTGGLGYT